The 20 T cell receptor beta chains in this list originate from one sample, sequenced in a study of T cells in localized non-small cell lung cancer. Some clones are missing from TCRdb's copy, which holds only in-frame ones; the method was immunoSEQ multiplex PCR. The data contain about 82,000 clones, around three quarters of them singletons. This specimen consisted of PBMCs, obtained before any cancer treatment. These receptors originate from a man aged 35 to 69 with stage II squamous cell lung carcinoma.

The chain is built from TRBV19 and TRBJ2-4; weak D call: TRBD2 (6 bases). CDR3 length equals 16 residues. Trimming shortened V by 3 bases and J by 2 bases, and 14 bases separated the two germline ends. The V gene's germline CDR1 is LNHDA and CDR2 SQIVND (reference sequence). The CDR3 loop reads CASSIGVGGSKNIQYF. The CDR3 DNA is TGTGCCAGTAGTATCGGTGTGGGGGGATCCAAAAACATTCAGTACTTC.

The rearrangement uses TRBV5-1 and TRBJ1-1, with D possibly TRBD1 on 5 matching bases. This CDR3 contains 15 residues. V was pared by 0 bases and J by 6 bases, with 15 bases between. The V gene's germline CDR1 is SGHRS and CDR2 YFSETQ. The CDR3 loop is CASSLGPRDGAEAFF. The CDR3 DNA reads TGCGCCAGCAGCTTGGGCCCCCGGGACGGGGCTGAAGCTTTCTTT.

This chain joins TRBV29-1 and TRBJ2-7, with 12 bases matching TRBD2. CDR1 and CDR2 from the germline V gene are SQVTM and ANQGSEA. The CDR3 length is 16 residues. The J segment lost 0 bases and the V segment lost 0 bases, leaving 3 bases of the junction unmatched. The CDR3 loop reads CSVEDRTSGNSYEQYF. CDR3 DNA sequence: TGCAGCGTTGAAGATCGGACTAGCGGGAACTCCTACGAGCAGTACTTC.

The chain links TRBV5-4 to TRBJ2-3; D gene unclear. This CDR3 has 15 amino acids. Germline V CDR1 and CDR2: SGHNT, YYREEE (reference sequence). V shed 6 bases and J shed 0 bases, with 14 bases lying between them. CDR3 nucleotides: TGTGCCAGCAACCCCCGGGTAGGAAGCACAGATACGCAGTATTTT. Its translation: CASNPRVGSTDTQYF.

The chain recombines TRBV10-3 with TRBJ2-1; 9 bases map to TRBD1. Germline V gene lookup returns CDR1 ENHRY and CDR2 SYGVKD. This CDR3 is 21 amino acids long. Trimming removed 6 bases from V and 0 bases from J; junction bases left unmatched: 21. The CDR3 coding sequence is TGTGCCATCAGCCCAGCGGGACAGGGCCTTCACCCTCTAAGCTCCTACAATGAGCAGTTCTTC. Translated, it gives CAISPAGQGLHPLSSYNEQFF.

CDR3: CASNRQGGGSPLHF. Written as DNA, the CDR3 is TGTGCCAGCAACCGACAGGGAGGGGGTTCACCCCTCCACTTT. The chain has TRBV6-5 and TRBJ1-6; 7 bases are shared with TRBD1. This CDR3 has 14 amino acids. The ends lost 7 bases at V and 9 bases at J; junction bases unmatched: 9. Germline CDR1 and CDR2: MNHEY and SVGAGI.

The V and J genes are TRBV10-2 and TRBJ2-5, with D possibly being TRBD1 or TRBD2 (5 bases each). Germline-derived CDR1 and CDR2 are WSHSY and SAAADI. The CDR3 has 15 residues. V was trimmed by 9 bases and J by 4 bases, leaving 21 bases between them. CDR3 sequence reads: CASLRGVGLGETQYF. DNA for the CDR3: TGCGCCAGTTTAAGGGGAGTGGGTTTGGGAGAGACCCAGTACTTC.

The V and J genes are TRBV2 and TRBJ1-2; D unclear. Between the trimmed V and J ends, which lost 8 bases and 8 bases, there was a span of 18 bases. Germline V CDR1 and CDR2: SNHLY, FYNNEI. The CDR3 has 13 amino acids. CDR3 residues: CASSALTSEGYTF. The CDR3 region has the DNA TGTGCCAGCTCGGCTCTGACATCGGAAGGCTACACCTTC.

The chain uses TRBV29-1 and TRBJ2-5, with D perhaps TRBD1 (6 bases). V was cut by 1 base and J by 2 bases, with 8 bases left in between. This CDR3 region has 13 residues. Germline values: CDR1 SQVTM, CDR2 ANQGSEA. The CDR3 bases are TGCAGCGTTGAAGGAGGGACACAAGAGACCCAGTACTTC. It encodes CSVEGGTQETQYF.

V is TRBV5-4 and J is TRBJ2-7; 11 bases align to TRBD2. The CDR3 loop spans 14 amino acids. V lost 4 bases and J lost 6; bases outside the gene matches: 6. Germline V gives CDR1 SGHNT, CDR2 YYREEE (reference sequence). The DNA of the CDR3 is TGTGCCAGCAGCCTTAGCGGGAGGGCTGGCGAGCAGTACTTC. Its protein is CASSLSGRAGEQYF. Complete variable domain (other parts from reference TRBV5-4 and TRBJ2-7): ETGVTQSPTHLIKTRGQQVTLRCSSQSGHNTVSWYQQALGQGPQFIFQYYREEENGRGNFPPRFSGLQFPNYSSELNVNALELDDSALYLCASSLSGRAGEQYFGPGTRLTVT.

In the case of this clone: The sample contains more than one DNA sequence encoding this CDR3. The chain combines TRBV29-1 with TRBJ2-5; tentatively, D is TRBD1 (6 bases). The CDR3 loop spans 12 amino acids. The V and J ends lost 4 bases and 2 bases respectively, with 8 bases between them. The germline CDR1 and CDR2 sequences are SQVTM and ANQGSEA. The CDR3 nucleotides are TGCAGCGTTGCTAGGGGGCAAGAGACCCAGTACTTC. Translated: CSVARGQETQYF.

Details on this clone: This may come from a read error, since a much larger clone is one base off. Within the sample, other DNA sequences also encode this same CDR3. The V and J genes are TRBV2 and TRBJ2-5; no clear D. Germline loops: CDR1 SNHLY, CDR2 FYNNEI. This CDR3 spans 10 amino acids. Trimming took 8 bases from V and 3 from J, leaving 4 bases between them. In nucleotides, the CDR3 is TGTGCCAGCGGCGAAGAGACCCAGTACTTC. It is translated as CASGEETQYF.

The V gene is TRBV5-1, the J gene TRBJ1-2; D call uncertain. The CDR3 runs to 12 residues. Per germline, CDR1 SGHRS and CDR2 YFSETQ. Trimming took off 2 bases at V and 7 bases at J, with 9 bases between the two ends. This CDR3 is CASSLTLGGYTF. DNA for the CDR3: TGCGCCAGCAGCTTAACCTTAGGTGGCTACACCTTC. Combining the CDR3 with reference TRBV5-1 and TRBJ1-2 gives the whole variable domain KAGVTQTPRYLIKTRGQQVTLSCSPISGHRSVSWYQQTPGQGLQFLFEYFSETQRNKGNFPGRFSGRQFSNSRSEMNVSTLELGDSALYLCASSLTLGGYTFGSGTRLTVV.

The chain is built from TRBV6-1 and TRBJ2-7; possible D gene TRBD1, 6 bases. In germline, CDR1 is MNHNS, CDR2 SASEGT. CDR3 size: 16 residues. V was cut by 3 bases and J by 0 bases, with 15 bases left in between. The CDR3 DNA reads TGTGCCAGCAGTGACAGGGGACGACCGACCTCCTACGAGCAGTACTTC. This gives the protein CASSDRGRPTSYEQYF.

The V and J genes are TRBV28 and TRBJ2-7; the D call may be TRBD1 or TRBD2 (5 bases each). The CDR3 extends over 15 amino acids. V dropped 1 base and J dropped 6 bases, with 16 bases sitting between them. Germline V gene data show CDR1 as MDHEN and CDR2 as SYDVKM. CDR3 residues: CASSLLGRLMGEQYF. CDR3 DNA sequence: TGTGCCAGCAGTTTATTGGGACGGCTGATGGGCGAGCAGTACTTC.

This clone was counted a single time. The chain couples TRBV5-4 to TRBJ2-2; TRBD1 matches at 9 bases. Looked up from germline, CDR1 is SGHNT and CDR2 is YYREEE (reference sequence). The CDR3 runs 15 residues. V was clipped by 6 bases and J by 5 bases; unmatched bases: 8. CDR3 nucleotides: TGTGCCAGCACCTGGGGACAGGGAGGGACCGGGGAGCTGTTTTTT. As protein: CASTWGQGGTGELFF.

V usage is TRBV4-1 and J usage is TRBJ1-4, with D perhaps matching TRBD1 (5 bases). V was shortened by 1 base and J by 7 bases, with 10 bases between the two germline ends. Germline V gene sequence: CDR1 MGHRA, CDR2 YSYEKL. The CDR3 runs to 14 residues. Here the CDR3 reads CASSQAPGLEKLFF. The CDR3 DNA reads as TGCGCCAGCAGCCAAGCCCCGGGACTTGAAAAACTGTTTTTT.

The rearrangement uses TRBV5-6 and TRBJ2-1; 7 bases are a match to TRBD1. The length of the CDR3 is 15 residues. Germline V lookup: CDR1 SGHDT, CDR2 YYEEEE. J lost 3 bases, V lost 6 bases, and 9 bases had no gene match. CDR3 coding DNA: TGTGCCAGCAATATCCCACGGGACAGCTACAATGAGCAGTTCTTC. Translated, it gives CASNIPRDSYNEQFF. Using reference TRBV5-6 and TRBJ2-1 for the parts outside the CDR3, the full variable domain is DAGVTQSPTHLIKTRGQQVTLRCSPKSGHDTVSWYQQALGQGPQFIFQYYEEEERQRGNFPDRFSGHQFPNYSSELNVNALLLGDSALYLCASNIPRDSYNEQFFGPGTRLTVL.

This clone was counted between two and nine times. V and J are TRBV28 and TRBJ2-7, with a tentative D call TRBD2 (7 bases). Trimming cost V 10 bases and J 4 bases, with 23 bases left between them. Germline V gene data show CDR1 as MDHEN and CDR2 as SYDVKM. This CDR3 contains 15 residues. As DNA, the CDR3 is TGTGCCATTCAAGGGACTATCGGGGGCCTATACGAGCAGTACTTC. Residues: CAIQGTIGGLYEQYF.

CDR3 protein: CASSPGQEDEAFF. The CDR3 DNA reads TGTGCCAGCAGCCCGGGGCAAGAGGATGAAGCTTTCTTT. The chain uses TRBV7-9 and TRBJ1-1; tentatively, D is TRBD1 (5 bases). Looked up from germline, CDR1 is SEHNR and CDR2 is FQNEAQ (reference sequence). The CDR3 consists of 13 residues. V was clipped by 5 bases and J by 7 bases, with 14 bases between them.